Shown below are 8 T cell receptor beta chains from a single sample sequenced in a study of cytomegalovirus exposure and HLA in healthy donors. Use of 60 Vbeta and 13 Jbeta primers characterized the PCR. Some clones are missing from TCRdb's copy, which holds only in-frame ones; the method was immunoSEQ multiplex PCR. Recorded here are just under 60,000 clones; the top ten clones represent around 4%. Sample: PBMCs. Receptors were obtained from a male donor in good health and CMV-seronegative.

CDR3 nucleotide sequence: TGCAGCGTTACGACAGGGGGCATATCAGATACGCAGTATTTT. Its protein product is CSVTTGGISDTQYF. The chain couples TRBV29-1 to TRBJ2-3; 10 bases are a match to TRBD1. Germline-derived CDR1 and CDR2 are SQVTM and ANQGSEA. J was trimmed by 4 bases and V by 5 bases; bases with no gene match: 6. The CDR3 extends over 14 amino acids.

The chain joins TRBV11-3 to TRBJ1-1; D is unclear. The germline V gene has CDR1 SGHNT and CDR2 YENEEA. Trimming removed 1 base from V and 8 bases from J, with 8 bases in between. There are 12 residues in the CDR3. CDR3 bases: TGTGCCAGCAGCTTAGGAGAGAGGGAAGCTTTCTTT. Protein product: CASSLGEREAFF.

The chain couples TRBV19 to TRBJ1-5, with TRBD1 matching 8 bases. Germline loops: CDR1 LNHDA, CDR2 SQIVND (reference sequence). This CDR3 comprises 15 residues. Trimming removed 6 bases from V and 2 bases from J; junction bases left unmatched: 6. CDR3 region: CASRSDRAGNQPQHF. In DNA, the CDR3 is TGTGCCAGTAGATCGGACAGGGCTGGCAATCAGCCCCAGCATTTT.

The chain couples TRBV4-3 to TRBJ1-4, with TRBD1 as a possible D gene (5 bases). Deletions cut 0 bases from V and 6 bases from J, with 11 bases between. The CDR3 is made up of 15 amino acids. Germline V lookup: CDR1 LGHNA, CDR2 YSLEER. CDR3 amino acids: CASSQDGGGDEKLFF. The CDR3 coding sequence is TGCGCCAGCAGCCAAGATGGAGGAGGGGATGAAAAACTGTTTTTT.

The chain is built from TRBV28 and TRBJ2-3; no reliable D call. The CDR3 loop spans 13 amino acids. Germline CDR1 MDHEN, CDR2 SYDVKM. V was pared by 4 bases and J by 0 bases, with 5 bases between. This CDR3 reads CASSSSSTDTQYF. The CDR3 nucleotides read TGTGCCAGCAGTTCGTCTAGCACAGATACGCAGTATTTT.

CDR3 DNA: TGTGCCAGCAGTGGGACAGAATATGGCTACACCTTC. Translating gives CASSGTEYGYTF. This chain joins TRBV6-6 and TRBJ1-2; 7 bases match TRBD1. Germline-derived CDR1 and CDR2 are MNHNY and SVGAGI (reference sequence). V lost 5 bases to trimming and J lost 5 bases; unmatched junction nucleotides: 2. This CDR3 region has 12 residues.

Written as DNA, the CDR3 is TGTGCCAGCAGCGTAATGGGGGGGACTAATGAAAAACTGTTTTTT. Protein: CASSVMGGTNEKLFF. V usage is TRBV9 and J usage is TRBJ1-4; maybe TRBD1 (5 bases). CDR3 length equals 15 residues. The ends were cut back, 1 base at V and 2 bases at J, with 9 bases in the middle. Germline V gene lookup returns CDR1 SGDLS and CDR2 YYNGEE.

The chain has TRBV28 and TRBJ2-7; 10 bases are shared with TRBD2. Unmatched junction bases numbered 11, after V lost 7 bases and J lost 2 bases. CDR3 length equals 16 residues. Germline assignment: CDR1 MDHEN and CDR2 SYDVKM. The CDR3 DNA reads TGTGCCAGCACCGACATAGGAGCGGGAGGGCCCTACGAGCAGTACTTC. It translates to CASTDIGAGGPYEQYF.